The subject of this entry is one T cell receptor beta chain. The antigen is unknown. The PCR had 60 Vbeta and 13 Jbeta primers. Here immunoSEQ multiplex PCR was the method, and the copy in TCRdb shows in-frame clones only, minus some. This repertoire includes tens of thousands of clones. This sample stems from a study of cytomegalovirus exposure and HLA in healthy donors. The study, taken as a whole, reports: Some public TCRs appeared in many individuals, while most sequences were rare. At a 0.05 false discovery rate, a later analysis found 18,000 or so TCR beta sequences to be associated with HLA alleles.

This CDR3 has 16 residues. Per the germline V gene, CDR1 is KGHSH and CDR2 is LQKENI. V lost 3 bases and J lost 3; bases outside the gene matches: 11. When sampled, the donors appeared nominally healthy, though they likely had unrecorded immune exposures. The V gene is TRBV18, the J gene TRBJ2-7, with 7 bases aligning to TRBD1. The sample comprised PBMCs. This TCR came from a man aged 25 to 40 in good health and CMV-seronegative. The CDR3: CASSPITGAAGYEQYF. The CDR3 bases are TGTGCCAGCTCACCCATAACAGGGGCGGCGGGCTACGAGCAGTACTTC.